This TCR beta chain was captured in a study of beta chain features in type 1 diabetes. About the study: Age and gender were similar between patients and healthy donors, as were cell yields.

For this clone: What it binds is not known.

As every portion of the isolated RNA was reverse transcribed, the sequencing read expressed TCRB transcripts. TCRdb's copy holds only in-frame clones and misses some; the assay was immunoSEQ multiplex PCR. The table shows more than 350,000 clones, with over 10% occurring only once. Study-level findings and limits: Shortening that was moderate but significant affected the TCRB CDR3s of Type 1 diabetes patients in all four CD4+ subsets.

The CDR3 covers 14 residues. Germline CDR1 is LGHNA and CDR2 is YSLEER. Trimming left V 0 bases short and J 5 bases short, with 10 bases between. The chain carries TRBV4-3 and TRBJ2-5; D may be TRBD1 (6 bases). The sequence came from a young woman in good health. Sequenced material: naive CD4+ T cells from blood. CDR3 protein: CASSQDTGLETQYF. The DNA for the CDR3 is TGCGCCAGCAGCCAAGATACAGGGCTGGAGACCCAGTACTTC.